Listed below are T cell receptor beta chains from one sample, sequenced in a study of blood T cell repertoires in COVID-19. Here immunoSEQ multiplex PCR was the method, and the copy in TCRdb shows in-frame clones only, minus some. The sample lists 110,000 to 150,000 clones; around 77% were seen once. The sequencing input was peripheral blood. The receptor source for this set is a man aged 50 to 59 with active or convalescent COVID-19. CDR3s include the opening cysteine and the closing phenylalanine or tryptophan. The D gene is left open where the match is weak. Not every row has a clone size; where given, it reads once, few, many or a size class.

>TRBD1|TRBV7-9|-|17|TRBJ1-3
CASSTVFGTVSGNTIYF
TGTGCCAGCAGCACAGTCTTTGGGACAGTCTCTGGAAACACCATATATTTT
>TRBD2|TRBV28|-|19|TRBJ2-7
CASRPPLLAGELGSHEQYF
TGTGCCAGCCGCCCCCCCCTTTTAGCGGGAGAGCTAGGGAGCCACGAGCAGTACTTC
>TRBD2|TRBV6-5|-|14|TRBJ2-3
CASSTGGGTDTQYF
TGTGCCAGCAGTACGGGAGGTGGTACAGATACGCAGTATTTT
>TRBD2|TRBV28|-|16|TRBJ2-7
CASSYPLAGGVLEQYF
TGTGCCAGCAGTTATCCACTAGCGGGTGGGGTCCTCGAGCAGTACTTC
>-|TRBV9|few|16|TRBJ1-3
CASSPPGAVFGSTIYF
TGTGCCAGCAGCCCCCCCGGGGCGGTATTCGGGAGCACCATATATTTT
>-|TRBV7-3|-|11|TRBJ2-7
CASSSWTEQYF
TGTGCCAGCAGCTCCTGGACAGAGCAGTACTTC
>-|TRBV7-2|-|17|TRBJ2-7
CASSLVGVVAAPYEQYF
TGTGCCAGCAGCTTAGTTGGTGTGGTTGCTGCGCCCTACGAGCAGTACTTC
>TRBD1|TRBV5-1|-|14|TRBJ1-5
CASSLTGDNQPQHF
TGCGCCAGCAGCTTAACAGGGGACAATCAGCCCCAGCATTTT
>-|TRBV28|-|15|TRBJ2-1
CASSPAGPPQNEQFF
TGTGCCAGCAGCCCCGCTGGGCCCCCGCAGAATGAGCAGTTCTTC
>-|TRBV11-2|-|12|TRBJ2-5
CASSSVAETQYF
TGTGCCAGCTCTAGCGTAGCGGAGACCCAGTACTTC
>-|TRBV9|-|15|TRBJ1-1
CASSALTVLNTEAFF
TGTGCCAGCAGCGCTTTGACAGTACTAAACACTGAAGCTTTCTTT
>-|TRBV5-6|-|16|TRBJ1-1
CATTPWDTMSNTEAFF
TGTGCCACTACACCATGGGACACGATGTCCAACACTGAAGCTTTCTTT
>-|TRBV2|-|13|TRBJ2-1
CAIERRSYNEQFF
TGTGCCATCGAGAGGAGGTCCTACAATGAGCAGTTCTTC
>TRBD1|TRBV11-3|once|17|TRBJ2-1
CASSLGAGTGGADEQFF
TGTGCCAGCAGCTTGGGCGCCGGGACAGGGGGCGCCGATGAGCAGTTCTTC
>TRBD2|TRBV27|-|16|TRBJ2-7
CASSSKFRLADYEQYF
TGTGCCAGCAGTTCCAAATTTCGACTAGCGGATTACGAGCAGTACTTC
>-|TRBV6-5|-|14|TRBJ2-1
CASSSTQGYNEQFF
TGTGCCAGCAGTTCGACCCAGGGGTACAATGAGCAGTTCTTC
>TRBD2|TRBV3-1/TRBV3-2|-|16|TRBJ2-1
CASSQVGRVPRNEQFF
TGTGCCAGCAGCCAAGTCGGGAGGGTCCCTAGGAATGAGCAGTTCTTC
>-|TRBV24-1|-|16|TRBJ1-2
CATSDPYREGPYGYTF
TGTGCCACCAGTGATCCCTACAGGGAAGGACCTTATGGCTACACCTTC
>-|TRBV3-1/TRBV3-2|-|16|TRBJ1-1
CASRARIGGMNTEAFF
TGTGCCAGCAGAGCCCGGATAGGGGGAATGAACACTGAAGCTTTCTTT
>TRBD2|TRBV6-6|-|14|TRBJ2-7
CASRRTSGGLEQYF
TGTGCCAGCAGGCGGACTAGCGGGGGCTTGGAGCAGTACTTC
>-|TRBV11-2|-|14|TRBJ2-1
CASSFVQVGNEQFF
TGTGCCAGCAGCTTCGTACAGGTGGGGAATGAGCAGTTCTTC
>TRBD2|TRBV5-4|-|15|TRBJ2-7
CASSRPGLDFDEQYF
TGTGCCAGCAGCCGCCCCGGACTAGATTTTGACGAGCAGTACTTC
>TRBD1|TRBV19|-|18|TRBJ2-6
CASMYSGTGTSGANVLTF
TGTGCCAGTATGTACTCCGGGACAGGGACCTCTGGGGCCAACGTCCTGACTTTC
>TRBD1|TRBV9|-|15|TRBJ1-4
CASSVEGTGGEKLFF
TGTGCCAGCAGCGTAGAGGGGACAGGGGGTGAAAAACTGTTTTTT
>TRBD2|TRBV19|-|15|TRBJ2-5
CASSSTLAGGETQYF
TGTGCCAGTAGTAGCACACTAGCGGGAGGTGAGACCCAGTACTTC
>TRBD1|TRBV5-1|-|15|TRBJ2-5
CASSPGQVVQETQYF
TGCGCCAGCAGCCCGGGACAGGTAGTGCAAGAGACCCAGTACTTC
>TRBD1|TRBV19|-|15|TRBJ1-6
CASSPGSRGNSPLHF
TGTGCCAGTAGTCCCGGAAGCAGGGGGAATTCACCCCTCCACTTT
>TRBD2|TRBV7-6|-|17|TRBJ2-3
CASSLGPAGEGTDTQYF
TGTGCCAGCAGCTTAGGGCCGGCGGGAGAGGGCACAGATACGCAGTATTTT
>TRBD1|TRBV5-1|-|15|TRBJ2-6
CASSPTGAGANVLTF
TGCGCCAGCAGCCCTACAGGGGCAGGGGCCAACGTCCTAACTTTC
>-|TRBV2|-|17|TRBJ1-3
CASSPGVGGFSGNTIYF
TGTGCCAGCAGTCCTGGGGTAGGGGGATTCTCTGGAAACACCATATATTTT
>-|TRBV27|once|16|TRBJ2-1
CASSLSDYSIYNEQFF
TGTGCCAGCAGTTTATCGGACTACTCAATTTACAATGAGCAGTTCTTC
>-|TRBV2|-|14|TRBJ2-3
CAGRAGSRTDTQYF
TGTGCCGGTAGGGCGGGAAGCAGGACAGATACGCAGTATTTT
>-|TRBV10-3|few|14|TRBJ2-7
CAISESGANYEQYF
TGTGCCATCAGTGAGTCGGGAGCGAACTACGAGCAGTACTTC
>TRBD2|TRBV5-1|-|16|TRBJ2-3
CASSSSGTSGINTQYF
TGCGCCAGCAGCTCCTCCGGGACTAGCGGGATCAATACGCAGTATTTT
>-|TRBV9|-|14|TRBJ2-3
CASSVEGTSDTQYF
TGTGCCAGCAGCGTAGAAGGGACATCAGATACGCAGTATTTT
>TRBD1|TRBV5-4|once|14|TRBJ2-7
CASSFGQGFYEQYF
TGTGCCAGCAGCTTCGGACAGGGTTTCTACGAGCAGTACTTC
>-|TRBV5-1|-|15|TRBJ1-1
CASSLVGMGGTEAFF
TGCGCCAGCAGCTTGGTGGGGATGGGGGGCACTGAAGCTTTCTTT
>-|TRBV27|-|11|TRBJ1-4
CASSVANKLFF
TGTGCCAGCAGCGTAGCGAATAAACTGTTTTTT
>-|TRBV7-2|-|13|TRBJ2-7
CASQWDNSYEQYF
TGTGCCAGCCAATGGGACAACTCCTACGAGCAGTACTTC
>TRBD1|TRBV7-3|few|16|TRBJ2-2
CASSLYRGWNTGELFF
TGTGCCAGCAGCTTGTACAGGGGTTGGAACACCGGGGAGCTGTTTTTT
>TRBD1|TRBV6-5|-|15|TRBJ2-7
CASRGDRGLTYEQYF
TGTGCCAGCAGAGGGGACAGGGGGCTGACCTACGAGCAGTACTTC
>-|TRBV27|-|14|TRBJ2-1
CASSFADRNNEQFF
TGTGCCAGCAGTTTTGCGGACAGAAACAATGAGCAGTTCTTC
>TRBD2|TRBV11-3|once|16|TRBJ2-3
CASSIGTSGRTDTQYF
TGTGCCAGCAGCATTGGGACTAGCGGGAGGACAGATACGCAGTATTTT